This T cell receptor beta chain is drawn from a study of blood T cell repertoires in COVID-19. Study at large: The samples span acute and convalescent COVID-19 from the United States, Italy and Spain.

In the source study's methods: The assay estimated nucleated cells by amplifying reference gene primers. Clones were read by immunoSEQ multiplex PCR, and TCRdb kept only the in-frame ones, dropping some. The DNA was the basis for D and trimming; V, J and clone size are from that table. This table holds 200,000 to 250,000 clones, 85% to 90% found once. Germline V gene sequence: CDR1 GTSNPN, CDR2 SVGIG (reference sequence). The CDR3 length is 18 residues. The V and J ends lost 2 bases and 0 bases respectively, with 20 bases between them. Material for sequencing was peripheral blood. The chain couples TRBV30 to TRBJ1-3; no firm D call. This receptor was identified in a man aged 30-40 years with COVID-19, enrolled during active disease. Here the CDR3 reads CAWSRPLRRVYSGNTIYF. CDR3 nucleotide sequence: TGTGCCTGGAGTAGGCCCCTGAGGAGGGTCTACTCTGGAAACACCATATATTTT.